This T cell receptor (beta chain) was captured by sequencing in a study of graft-versus-host responses after intestinal transplantation. Whole-study context: Each recipient received anti-thymocyte globulin induction, then tacrolimus and steroids for 2 to 4 years. Whole-study results and caveats: Where graft-donor T cell macrochimerism was present, patients had high graft-versus-host to host-versus-graft clonal ratios in allografts.

Of note for this clone: Antigen: not known.

Generated by immunoSEQ multiplex PCR, the TCRdb table keeps only in-frame clones and is missing some. In the table there are about 98,000 clones, 86% of which are singletons. The CDR3 totals 12 residues. Germline V gives CDR1 MNHEY, CDR2 SVGAGI. Trimming took 2 bases from V and 8 from J, leaving 9 bases between them. The gene calls are TRBV6-5 and TRBJ1-2, with D possibly matching TRBD1 (5 bases). Source: PBMCs, taken 255 days after intestinal transplant. The clonotype originates from a human patient who received an intestinal transplant, so some T cells may come from the graft donor. In nucleotides, the CDR3 is TGTGCCAGCAGTTACCCGCGGGGGGGCTACACCTTC. This encodes CASSYPRGGYTF.